This T cell receptor (beta chain) derives from a study of blood T cell repertoires in COVID-19. This clone was recorded only once. Assay: immunoSEQ multiplex PCR; the TCRdb copy retains only in-frame clones and omits some. The table includes about 210,000 clones, around 81% detected once. Trimming removed 0 bases at V and 8 bases at J, with 11 bases between. Germline V gene lookup returns CDR1 SGHRS and CDR2 YFSETQ. The CDR3 runs to 14 residues. The sequence was collected from a woman in her seventies with acute or convalescent COVID-19. Specimen: peripheral blood. This rearrangement joins TRBV5-1 to TRBJ2-2, with D perhaps matching TRBD2 (5 bases). CDR3 amino acids: CASSLASEGGELFF. CDR3 bases: TGCGCCAGCAGCTTGGCCAGTGAGGGAGGGGAGCTGTTTTTT.